This T cell receptor beta chain emerged from a study of cytotoxic CD8 clonotypes in ibrutinib-treated CLL. Study-level background: The cohort had ten to eleven relapsed/refractory and some 16 treatment-naive patients, roughly 17 IGHV unmutated.

TCR beta libraries used about 1.8 micrograms of genomic DNA from cryopreserved PBMCs. Overall study findings and caveats: Patients showed higher baseline clonality than age-matched healthy donors, and it tracked circulating CD8+ T-cell counts. Upon ibrutinib response clonality rose, and upon progression it fell back toward baseline.

Clones were read by immunoSEQ multiplex PCR, and TCRdb kept only the in-frame ones, dropping some. There are a few hundred thousand clones in the sample; approximately 80% occur only once, and roughly 7% lies in the top ten. As regards this clone: Antigen specificity is unknown.

The sample consisted of PBMCs, taken before ibrutinib treatment. The TCR originated in a human donor with chronic lymphocytic leukemia.

CDR3 in DNA: TGCAGCGTTGAACTAGCGGGAGGACTTGAGCAGTTCTTC. It encodes CSVELAGGLEQFF. The rearrangement links TRBV29-1 to TRBJ2-1; the match to TRBD2 covers 11 bases. The CDR3 has 13 amino acids. CDR1 and CDR2 from the germline V gene are SQVTM and ANQGSEA. J gave up 9 bases and V 2 bases, and 3 bases lay outside the gene matches.